The 20 T cell receptor beta chains given below trace back to one sample, sequenced in a study of control samples from healthy donors and cancer patients. Profiled with immunoSEQ multiplex PCR; TCRdb holds only in-frame clones, not every one. This repertoire shows about 95,000 clones, about 82% found once; its top ten account for around a fifth. Sequencing was done on a sample of blood. The origin of the receptors is a man aged 25-45 years in good health.

The chain carries TRBV19 and TRBJ1-5, with D possibly matching TRBD1 (5 bases). The V end was cut by 7 bases, the J end by 0 bases, with 16 bases between. The CDR3 consists of 16 residues. In germline, CDR1 is LNHDA, CDR2 SQIVND (reference sequence). CDR3 loop: CASNIGGINSNQPQHF. For the CDR3, the DNA is TGTGCCAGTAACATTGGGGGGATTAATAGCAATCAGCCCCAGCATTTT.

The J gene is TRBJ1-2, the V gene TRBV5-1; the D gene is possibly TRBD1 (5 bases). This CDR3 region has 13 residues. CDR1 and CDR2 (germline): SGHRS, YFSETQ. With 1 base removed from V and 5 bases from J, the gap between germline ends came to 9 bases. The DNA of the CDR3 is TGCGCCAGCAGCTTGAGGGACGGTTATGGCTACACCTTC. Translation: CASSLRDGYGYTF.

This sequence joins TRBV15 and TRBJ1-5; 7 nucleotides agree with TRBD1. The V segment lost 4 bases and the J segment 0 bases; nucleotides outside the gene matches: 12. The CDR3 runs to 18 residues. Germline V gene lookup returns CDR1 LNHNV and CDR2 YYDKDF (reference sequence). The CDR3 loop reads CATSKGQVDLYSNQPQHF. The CDR3 DNA sequence: TGTGCCACCAGCAAAGGACAGGTCGATTTATATAGCAATCAGCCCCAGCATTTT.

The CDR3 region is CATSRLAGGEDTQYF. The CDR3 region has the DNA TGTGCCACCAGCCGTCTAGCGGGGGGGGAAGATACGCAGTATTTT. The chain employs TRBV15 and TRBJ2-3, with TRBD2 identical over 12 bases. Germline V lookup: CDR1 LNHNV, CDR2 YYDKDF (reference sequence). Losses at the gene ends were 5 bases for V and 5 bases for J; bases not matched to a gene: 5. CDR3 length: 15 amino acids.

The chain combines TRBV9 with TRBJ1-2; no firm D call. Germline assignment: CDR1 SGDLS and CDR2 YYNGEE. The V and J ends lost 0 bases and 2 bases respectively, with 11 bases between them. This CDR3 is 15 amino acids long. CDR3 region: CASSVAEAPNYGYTF. CDR3 coding DNA: TGTGCCAGCAGCGTAGCGGAGGCGCCGAACTATGGCTACACCTTC.

CDR3 DNA: TGTGCCAGCAGTTTAGACTACCGAGAGACCCAGTACTTC. It is translated as CASSLDYRETQYF. The chain uses TRBV27 and TRBJ2-5; D possibly corresponds to TRBD2 (5 bases). The ends were cut back, 2 bases at V and 4 bases at J, with 8 bases in the middle. Germline V CDR1 and CDR2: MNHEY, SMNVEV (reference sequence). This CDR3 contains 13 residues.

This chain joins TRBV27 and TRBJ1-2; D is unclear. V lost 2 bases and J 2 bases, leaving 6 bases between the germline ends. The CDR3 extends over 13 amino acids. CDR1 is MNHEY, CDR2 SMNVEV, per germline (reference sequence). For the CDR3, the DNA is TGTGCCAGCAGTTTAAAGCTCAACTATGGCTACACCTTC. Protein: CASSLKLNYGYTF.

The chain couples TRBV6-5 to TRBJ2-7, with TRBD1 as a possible D gene (6 bases). CDR3 length: 14 amino acids. CDR1 and CDR2 (germline): MNHEY, SVGAGI. The germline V and J ends were trimmed by 2 bases and 4 bases, with 12 bases remaining between them. The chain's CDR3 is CASSYQYTGYEQYF. CDR3 coding DNA: TGTGCCAGCAGTTACCAGTATACAGGGTACGAGCAGTACTTC.

The rearrangement joins TRBV5-1 to TRBJ2-3; D not resolved. The CDR3 spans 12 residues. Trimming cost V 6 bases and J 2 bases, with 7 bases left between them. Germline CDR1 is SGHRS and CDR2 is YFSETQ. CDR3 coding DNA: TGCGCCAGCAAATGGGACACAGATACGCAGTATTTT. It translates to CASKWDTDTQYF.

The gene calls are TRBV5-1 and TRBJ2-3; D tentatively reads TRBD1 or TRBD2 (5 bases each). Germline V lookup: CDR1 SGHRS, CDR2 YFSETQ. The V gene lost 8 bases and the J gene lost 2 bases, with 15 bases spanning the gap. This CDR3 is 14 amino acids long. CDR3 in amino acids: CASARDGPTDTQYF. CDR3 sequence (DNA): TGCGCCAGTGCCCGGGACGGCCCCACAGATACGCAGTATTTT. Based on the CDR3 plus reference TRBV5-1 and TRBJ2-3, the full variable domain is KAGVTQTPRYLIKTRGQQVTLSCSPISGHRSVSWYQQTPGQGLQFLFEYFSETQRNKGNFPGRFSGRQFSNSRSEMNVSTLELGDSALYLCASARDGPTDTQYFGPGTRLTVL.

The chain has TRBV12-5 and TRBJ2-2; D unresolved. In germline, CDR1 is LGHNT, CDR2 FRNRAP. The CDR3 loop spans 14 amino acids. Trimming shortened V by 5 bases and J by 4 bases, and 11 bases separated the two germline ends. This CDR3 reads CASGTYTGTGELFF. CDR3 DNA sequence: TGTGCTAGTGGTACCTATACTGGCACCGGGGAGCTGTTTTTT. Together with reference TRBV12-5 and TRBJ2-2, the CDR3 gives the full variable domain: DARVTQTPRHKVTEMGQEVTMRCQPILGHNTVFWYRQTMMQGLELLAYFRNRAPLDDSGMPKDRFSAEMPDATLATLKIQPSEPRDSAVYFCASGTYTGTGELFFGEGSRLTVL.

The chain carries TRBV5-1 and TRBJ1-2; 9 bases are a match to TRBD1. The V gene end was trimmed by 4 bases and the J gene end by 4 bases; junction bases not matched to a gene: 5. The CDR3 has 14 residues. CDR1 and CDR2 (germline): SGHRS, YFSETQ. CDR3 amino acids: CASSTTGGSYGYTF. Written as DNA, the CDR3 is TGCGCCAGCAGCACGACAGGGGGTAGCTATGGCTACACCTTC.

In its sample, this clone was seen once. The chain links TRBV5-6 to TRBJ1-1; D call uncertain. The ends were cut back, 2 bases at V and 0 bases at J, with 14 bases in the middle. Germline V lookup: CDR1 SGHDT, CDR2 YYEEEE. This CDR3 comprises 16 residues. Written as DNA, the CDR3 is TGTGCCAGCAGCTTCCCGCTCCAGGCCATGAACACTGAAGCTTTCTTT. Protein sequence: CASSFPLQAMNTEAFF.

The rearrangement uses TRBV20-1 and TRBJ1-2; D is ambiguous. This CDR3 is built from 11 residues. Trimming removed 3 bases from V and 8 bases from J, with 10 bases in between. Germline loops: CDR1 DFQATT, CDR2 SNEGSKA (reference sequence). The CDR3 DNA sequence: TGCAGTGCTAGTTCAAGGGTCGGCTACACCTTC. Translation: CSASSRVGYTF.

The chain combines TRBV18 with TRBJ2-7; D gene unclear. Germline CDR1 is KGHSH and CDR2 is LQKENI. The CDR3 is 14 amino acids. Trimming removed 3 bases from V and 4 bases from J, with 13 bases in between. Here the CDR3 reads CASSPSPGVYEQYF. CDR3 nucleotides: TGTGCCAGCTCACCGAGCCCCGGTGTTTACGAGCAGTACTTC.

V gene TRBV6-1 combines with J gene TRBJ2-7, with a possible D match to TRBD2 (5 bases). The germline V gene has CDR1 MNHNS and CDR2 SASEGT. Trimming took off 1 base at V and 2 bases at J, with 12 bases between the two ends. The CDR3 covers 15 residues. The CDR3 region has the DNA TGTGCCAGCAGTGAAGTCGGGAATCCCCCCTACGAGCAGTACTTC. It yields the protein CASSEVGNPPYEQYF.

The chain recombines TRBV14 with TRBJ2-7, with D possibly called TRBD1 or TRBD2 (7 bases each). The germline V gene has CDR1 SGHDN and CDR2 FVKESK. V lost 4 bases to trimming and J lost 2 bases, with 15 bases between them. The CDR3 covers 15 residues. In DNA form, the CDR3 reads TGTGCCAGCAGCCCCCAGGGGGGGACTACCTACGAGCAGTACTTC. Amino acids: CASSPQGGTTYEQYF.

The chain combines TRBV6-1 with TRBJ1-5; D is uncertain. Trimming took off 2 bases at V and 1 base at J, with 9 bases between the two ends. Germline lookup yields CDR1 MNHNS and CDR2 SASEGT. CDR3 length: 15 residues. The CDR3 sequence: CASSELATSNQPQHF. The DNA of the CDR3 is TGTGCCAGCAGTGAATTGGCAACGAGCAATCAGCCCCAGCATTTT.

This clone was detected a few times. The rearrangement joins TRBV9 to TRBJ2-2, with TRBD2 matching over 7 bases. CDR1 and CDR2 from the germline V gene are SGDLS and YYNGEE. The CDR3 is made up of 13 amino acids. Trimming took 2 bases from V and 8 from J; bases not matched to a gene: 3. Written as DNA, the CDR3 is TGTGCCAGCAGCGTTGGGACTACGGGGGAGCTGTTTTTT. As protein: CASSVGTTGELFF.

J is TRBJ1-2 and V is TRBV2; possibly TRBD1 for D (5 bases). The CDR3 length is 13 residues. The V end lost 7 bases, the J end lost 4 bases, and 13 bases lay between the germline ends. The V gene's germline CDR1 is SNHLY and CDR2 FYNNEI. CDR3 in amino acids: CASILQGSYGYTF. The CDR3 region has the DNA TGTGCCAGCATCCTGCAGGGTTCCTATGGCTACACCTTC.